This T cell receptor (beta chain) was observed in a study of T-cell memory formation after mild COVID-19 (dated by TCRdb to the early 2020s). About the full investigation: Most TCR sequence clusters were specific to one of the two donors. T-cell clones expanding and contracting after mild COVID-19 in a couple of donors were tracked by longitudinal TCRalpha and TCRbeta repertoire sequencing. Two young, previously healthy adult volunteers made up the cohort, one male and one female. On the study overall, not on this receptor specifically: Whether the second-wave clones peaking on day 37 were SARS-CoV-2 specific was not confirmed. The study included only a couple of mild cases, and larger cohorts that include severe cases with pre-infection samples were judged to be necessary. The detection of some responding clones in pre-infection memory suggests that pre-existing cross-reactive memory T cells joined the SARS-CoV-2 response. Contracting CD4+ clones turned up mainly in the CM and EM memory subsets, whereas EMRA was where CD8+ clones were enriched. From day 15 to 85, contracting clones showed balanced CD4/CD8 phenotypes, whereas a second wave of clones that expanded from day 15 to 37 leaned towards CD4+.

Trimming removed 4 bases from V and 4 bases from J; the gene matches leave 3 bases unexplained. CDR1 and CDR2 are read off the germline V gene as SGHRS and YFSETQ. From its cysteine to its phenylalanine, the CDR3 spans 15 amino acids. Solely the CDR3 DNA is kept, with 45 bases framed from the first base. This clonotype was counted many times. Its recognized antigen is unknown. Base quality data are lacking; no much larger clone is found one base away. The data were produced on an Illumina NovaSeq 6000. TCRalpha and TCRbeta cDNA libraries were built by 5'RACE with constant-segment primers, adding sample barcodes and unique molecular identifiers. Trizol reagent was used to extract RNA from every sample. Library amplification was performed in two PCR steps, and a second sample barcode and Illumina TruSeq adapters were introduced in the second step. The libraries were sequenced on an Illumina NovaSeq using 2 x 150 bp paired-end reads. Under the source paper's analysis protocol: The reads were demultiplexed and collapsed into UMI-guided consensus sequences using migec v1.2.7. With mixcr v2.1.11, UMI consensuses were aligned to TRA and TRB V and J templates and assembled into clonotypes. Clonotypes were classified as expanded or contracted when called significant by both edgeR and NoisET, with noise models trained on biological replicates. For edgeR calls, the thresholds were a false discovery rate-adjusted p below 0.01 and a log2 fold-change of 1. As an exploratory analysis of dynamics, max-normalized trajectories of the 1000 most abundant clonotypes were examined by PCA with hierarchical clustering. Separately sequenced CD4+ and CD8+ repertoires were used to assign a CD4 or CD8 phenotype to each responding clone. TCRdb ran its own pipeline on the public reads, namely fastp trimming at Q25 and MiXCR clone calling, and kept in-frame beta chains. Each CDR3 protein gets just one entry, which takes the most common genes and DNA from the rows behind it. For this entry, the V and J calls and clone size follow TCRdb and not the study's own pipeline. This sample lists a few hundred thousand distinct CDR3 sequences; around 15% were detected once. The top ten clonotypes cover 22% of the sample.

Ficoll-Paque density gradient centrifugation was the method used to isolate PBMCs. The chain joins TRBV5-1 to TRBJ2-1, with TRBD2 identical over 12 junction bases. The clonotype comes from a young man who had mild COVID-19 (a few samples of this study predate the infection). The sample titles of this study are shuffled in the database, so cell type and time point are left out; the donor was told from shared clones. Source material: PBMCs or a T cell subset sorted from them (not recorded which). Here is the DNA: TGCGCCAGCAGCCCTAGCGGGGGGGCATACAATGAGCAGTTCTTC. It is translated as CASSPSGGAYNEQFF.